These T cell receptor beta chains were read from a single sample in a study of shared clonotypes between healthy human individuals. Measured with immunoSEQ multiplex PCR; TCRdb has only the in-frame clones, and not every one. Of approximately 700,000 clones in the sample, approximately 73% were seen once. Sequenced material: memory CD4+ T cells sorted from blood. Source of these receptors: a woman aged 25 to 39 in good health. CDR3s include the opening cysteine and the closing phenylalanine or tryptophan. A D gene is named only where the DNA matches it firmly. Clone size is stated in some rows and not others, as once, few, many or a class when expanded.

CDR3 DNA	CDR3 protein	CDR3 length	J gene	clone size	V gene	D gene
TGCGCCAGCAGCCAGGCAACTAGCGGGATTGCAGATACGCAGTATTTT	CASSQATSGIADTQYF	16	TRBJ2-3	-	TRBV5-1	TRBD2
TGTGCCAGCAGTTACTCTGGCGGTCCGGGGGATACGCAGTATTTT	CASSYSGGPGDTQYF	15	TRBJ2-3	-	TRBV6-5	-
TGTGCCACCAGCAGAGATCTAGGGACAGGGATGACTGAAAAACTGTTTTTT	CATSRDLGTGMTEKLFF	17	TRBJ1-4	-	TRBV15	TRBD1
TGTGCCAGCTCACCCCAAACCGCCGGGACCGGGGAGCTGTTTTTT	CASSPQTAGTGELFF	15	TRBJ2-2	-	TRBV18	-
TGTGCCAGCAGCGCGGGATCTGAGACCCAGTACTTC	CASSAGSETQYF	12	TRBJ2-5	-	TRBV7-2	-
TGTGCCTGGGGGACAGGGCGTAGCACTGAAGCTTTCTTT	CAWGTGRSTEAFF	13	TRBJ1-1	few	TRBV30	TRBD1
TGTGCCAGCACCCCTACTAGCGGGAGGGTCGCCGGGGAGCTGTTTTTT	CASTPTSGRVAGELFF	16	TRBJ2-2	-	TRBV11-2	TRBD2
TGTGCCAGCAGCCGCTCTGGACTAGCTCACGAGCAGTACTTC	CASSRSGLAHEQYF	14	TRBJ2-7	-	TRBV6-5	TRBD2
TGTGCCAGTAGTAGCAAAGGAGGTCCCTACGAGCAGTACTTC	CASSSKGGPYEQYF	14	TRBJ2-7	-	TRBV19	-
TGTGCCAGCACCTCCGGCGACAGGGCTAACTATGGCTACACCTTC	CASTSGDRANYGYTF	15	TRBJ1-2	-	TRBV7-9	TRBD1
TGTGCTAGTGGTTTGGTACTAGCGGGCAGGTACAATGAGCAGTTCTTC	CASGLVLAGRYNEQFF	16	TRBJ2-1	-	TRBV12-5	TRBD2
TGTGCCAGCAGTGAATTCGGCAGTAACAATCAGCCCCAGCATTTT	CASSEFGSNNQPQHF	15	TRBJ1-5	-	TRBV2	-
TGCGCCAGCAGCACTAGCGGAAGGGAGCAGTTCTTC	CASSTSGREQFF	12	TRBJ2-1	once	TRBV5-1	TRBD2
TGTGCCAGCAGCTACGTTTGGGGCGACGAGCAGTACTTC	CASSYVWGDEQYF	13	TRBJ2-7	once	TRBV7-2	-
TGTGCCAGTAGTAGCGATCTAGCCAAAAACATTCAGTGCTTC	CASSSDLAKNIQCF	14	TRBJ2-4	once	TRBV19	-
TGTGCCAGCAGTTTATTGGGCAGGGAAGCCTCTTCCACCTTC	CASSLLGREASSTF	14	TRBJ1-2	-	TRBV27	-
TGTGCCAGCAGTTTTGGTGATCAGCCCCAGCATTTT	CASSFGDQPQHF	12	TRBJ1-5	-	TRBV7-2	-
TGTGCCAGCAGCTTGGCTACCACGAACACCGGGGAGCTGTTTTTT	CASSLATTNTGELFF	15	TRBJ2-2	-	TRBV5-4	-
TGTGCCAGCAGTTCCCCCCCGGTCTACGAGCAGTACTTC	CASSSPPVYEQYF	13	TRBJ2-7	-	TRBV28	-
TGTGCCAGCAGAACGGGGGACCGGAGTGAAAAACTGTTTTTT	CASRTGDRSEKLFF	14	TRBJ1-4	-	TRBV6-6	-
TGTGCCTGGAGTGTAGGGGCAGGGCAAACTCGGGGCTACACCTTC	CAWSVGAGQTRGYTF	15	TRBJ1-2	-	TRBV30	-
TGCGCCAGCAGCAAAGGGACAGCCGGGAACACCATATATTTT	CASSKGTAGNTIYF	14	TRBJ1-3	-	TRBV5-1	TRBD1
TGTGCCAGCAGTGCGAGGACAGGGCGCGACGAGCAGTACTTC	CASSARTGRDEQYF	14	TRBJ2-7	-	TRBV27	TRBD1
TGTGCCAGCAGTGCCACCGGGACATATAATCAGCCCCAGCATTTT	CASSATGTYNQPQHF	15	TRBJ1-5	-	TRBV27	-
TGTGCCTGGAGAAGGGAAAGGGGGCTGGTTGAAAAACTGTTTTTT	CAWRRERGLVEKLFF	15	TRBJ1-4	-	TRBV30	TRBD1